The next 30 T cell receptor beta chains were all read from a single sample in a study of cytomegalovirus exposure and HLA in healthy donors. PCR involved 60 Vbeta and 13 Jbeta primers. Sequenced by immunoSEQ multiplex PCR; TCRdb stores in-frame clones only, minus some. The sample has about 190,000 clones, 75% to 80% seen once. The sequencing sample was made of PBMCs. The receptors here all came from a woman aged 25-40 years in good health and CMV-seropositive.

J is TRBJ1-2 and V is TRBV11-2; 8 bases map to TRBD1. There are 14 residues in the CDR3. V shed 6 bases and J 4 bases; nucleotides not matched to a gene: 7. Per germline, CDR1 SGHAT and CDR2 FQNNGV. The CDR3 loop is CASRKTGEAYGYTF. The CDR3 coding sequence is TGTGCCAGCAGGAAGACAGGGGAAGCCTATGGCTACACCTTC.

This chain joins TRBV28 and TRBJ2-7; 8 bases are a match to TRBD1. The CDR3 loop spans 14 amino acids. After removal of 5 bases from V and 3 bases from J, the junction contained 6 bases not matched to a gene. Germline V gene lookup returns CDR1 MDHEN and CDR2 SYDVKM. CDR3 coding DNA: TGTGCCAGCAGTACGACAGGGGAAGACTACGAGCAGTACTTC. It codes for CASSTTGEDYEQYF.

V is TRBV11-2 and J is TRBJ2-1; D might be TRBD2 (6 bases). V was clipped by 5 bases and J by 4 bases, with 15 bases between them. From germline, CDR1 is SGHAT and CDR2 FQNNGV. This CDR3 is built from 15 residues. CDR3 residues: CASSPGERVYNEQFF. The CDR3 DNA sequence: TGTGCCAGCAGCCCCGGGGAGCGGGTATACAATGAGCAGTTCTTC.

In this sample, this clone turned up once. The chain carries TRBV29-1 and TRBJ2-7; D might be TRBD1 (6 bases). V lost 4 bases and J lost 0, with 16 bases in between. The length of the CDR3 is 15 residues. The germline CDR1 and CDR2 sequences are SQVTM and ANQGSEA. CDR3 protein: CSVARPTGRSYEQYF. DNA for the CDR3: TGCAGCGTTGCCCGACCGACAGGCCGCTCCTACGAGCAGTACTTC.

The chain employs TRBV28 and TRBJ1-4; D gene unclear. This CDR3 region has 18 residues. Trimming took off 3 bases at V and 0 bases at J, with 17 bases between the two ends. The germline CDR1 and CDR2 sequences are MDHEN and SYDVKM. The DNA for the CDR3 is TGTGCCAGCAGTTTTTTTACGATAGACAAGCCAACTAATGAAAAACTGTTTTTT. Amino acid sequence: CASSFFTIDKPTNEKLFF.

The chain combines TRBV28 with TRBJ1-2, with TRBD1 matching over 7 bases. Germline assignment: CDR1 MDHEN and CDR2 SYDVKM. CDR3 length: 13 residues. V lost 2 bases, J lost 8 bases, and 5 bases stayed unmatched. The CDR3 DNA sequence: TGTGCCAGCAGTTTAGAGGGGGCGGGAGGCTACACCTTC. Protein sequence: CASSLEGAGGYTF.

Regarding this clone: This sample also contains other DNA sequences that code for the same CDR3. The chain employs TRBV7-9 and TRBJ1-5; unclear D gene. Trimming took 6 bases from V and 4 from J, leaving 13 bases between them. Looked up from germline, CDR1 is SEHNR and CDR2 is FQNEAQ (reference sequence). The CDR3 has 14 residues. The CDR3 here is CASSAEGGNQPQHF. CDR3 in DNA: TGTGCCAGCAGTGCCGAAGGAGGGAATCAGCCCCAGCATTTT.

The chain couples TRBV20-1 to TRBJ1-1; D is perhaps TRBD1 (6 bases). Germline V CDR1 and CDR2: DFQATT, SNEGSKA (reference sequence). This CDR3 is 11 amino acids long. The CDR3 DNA reads as TGCCTTGGGGGGGGCACGGAGAAAGCTTTCTTT. Translated, it gives CLGGGTEKAFF.

This chain links TRBV28 with TRBJ1-1; 8 nucleotides line up with TRBD1. Germline V gives CDR1 MDHEN, CDR2 SYDVKM. The CDR3 runs 13 residues. V dropped 2 bases and J dropped 11; count of bases not matched to a gene: 7. CDR3 sequence (DNA): TGTGCCAGCAGTTTACACAGGGGGGTTGGGGCTTTCTTT. Translation: CASSLHRGVGAFF.

The chain combines TRBV4-3 with TRBJ1-2; the match to TRBD1 covers 10 bases. CDR1 is LGHNA and CDR2 is YSLEER in the germline V gene. CDR3 length: 14 amino acids. V was clipped by 6 bases and J by 8 bases; unmatched bases: 9. CDR3 residues: CASSRGGQGEGYTF. CDR3 nucleotides: TGCGCCAGCAGTCGGGGAGGACAGGGGGAAGGCTACACCTTC.

V usage is TRBV19 and J usage is TRBJ1-5, with D maybe TRBD1 (5 bases). This CDR3 is built from 15 residues. The germline gives CDR1 LNHDA, CDR2 SQIVND (reference sequence). V was trimmed by 0 bases and J by 7 bases, leaving 13 bases between them. CDR3 in amino acids: CASSIDLGTLQPQHF. The DNA for the CDR3 is TGTGCCAGTAGTATAGATCTCGGGACTTTGCAGCCCCAGCATTTT.

This clone was seen a few times. The V call is TRBV9, the J call TRBJ1-1; 7 bases match TRBD1. The CDR3 has 16 residues. From germline, CDR1 is SGDLS and CDR2 YYNGEE. V lost 0 bases and J lost 0; bases outside the gene matches: 5. CDR3 sequence reads: CASSVGDSLVNTEAFF. In DNA, the CDR3 is TGTGCCAGCAGCGTAGGGGACAGCCTGGTGAACACTGAAGCTTTCTTT.

V usage is TRBV4-1 and J usage is TRBJ1-2, with a possible D match to TRBD1 (5 bases). The V end was cut by 3 bases, the J end by 8 bases, with 19 bases between. This CDR3 spans 15 amino acids. The germline gives CDR1 MGHRA, CDR2 YSYEKL. CDR3 in amino acids: CASSHPGGPGLGYTF. In nucleotides, the CDR3 is TGCGCCAGCAGCCACCCGGGGGGACCGGGATTGGGCTACACCTTC.

The V call is TRBV28, the J call TRBJ1-4; D possibly corresponds to TRBD1 (6 bases). In germline, CDR1 is MDHEN, CDR2 SYDVKM. V was pared by 5 bases and J by 8 bases, with 15 bases between. CDR3 length: 14 residues. CDR3 amino acids: CASSTKGGREKLFF. The CDR3 nucleotides read TGTGCCAGCAGTACCAAGGGGGGGAGGGAAAAACTGTTTTTT. Filled out from reference TRBV28 and TRBJ1-4, the complete variable domain reads DVKVTQSSRYLVKRTGEKVFLECVQDMDHENMFWYRQDPGLGLRLIYFSYDVKMKEKGDIPEGYSVSREKKERFSLILESASTNQTSMYLCASSTKGGREKLFFGSGTQLSVL.

The J gene is TRBJ1-4, the V gene TRBV11-1; D might be TRBD1 (6 bases). With 4 bases removed from V and 4 bases from J, the gap between germline ends came to 22 bases. The germline V gene encodes CDR1 SGHAT and CDR2 FQDESV (reference sequence). The CDR3 is made up of 18 amino acids. CDR3 in amino acids: CASSSGTTGPGGNEKLFF. CDR3 bases: TGTGCCAGCAGCTCCGGGACAACCGGACCGGGGGGTAATGAAAAACTGTTTTTT.

The rearrangement joins TRBV5-1 to TRBJ2-1, with D tentatively TRBD2 (5 bases). The CDR3 covers 18 residues. Germline loops: CDR1 SGHRS, CDR2 YFSETQ. Trimming removed 2 bases at V and 9 bases at J, with 27 bases between. CDR3 loop: CASSFPSRAGIAPGEQFF. The CDR3 nucleotides read TGCGCCAGCAGCTTTCCCAGCCGCGCCGGAATAGCGCCTGGTGAGCAGTTCTTC.

This chain connects TRBV14 to TRBJ2-2, with D possibly matching TRBD2 (6 bases). This CDR3 region has 17 residues. Trimming left V 0 bases short and J 5 bases short, with 16 bases between. The germline V gene has CDR1 SGHDN and CDR2 FVKESK. The CDR3 bases are TGTGCCAGCAGCCAAGATTGGCGGGGCGTCGGTACCGGGGAGCTGTTTTTT. This sequence encodes CASSQDWRGVGTGELFF.

CDR3: CASRPSPTGPTEAFF. The CDR3 nucleotides read TGTGCCAGTAGGCCAAGTCCTACAGGGCCCACTGAAGCTTTCTTT. The rearrangement uses TRBV19 and TRBJ1-1; a possible D gene is TRBD1 (6 bases). This CDR3 contains 15 residues. With 6 bases removed from V and 4 bases from J, the gap between germline ends came to 18 bases. Germline V gene sequence: CDR1 LNHDA, CDR2 SQIVND (reference sequence).

This rearrangement joins TRBV11-2 to TRBJ2-5, with D tentatively TRBD1 (5 bases). CDR3 size: 12 residues. Trimming left V 0 bases short and J 11 bases short, with 10 bases between. Germline CDR1 and CDR2: SGHAT and FQNNGV. The CDR3 coding sequence is TGTGCCAGCAGCTTAGACACAGGAAAGCAGTACTTC. Translating gives CASSLDTGKQYF. Drawing the rest from reference TRBV11-2 and TRBJ2-5, the complete variable domain is EAGVAQSPRYKIIEKRQSVAFWCNPISGHATLYWYQQILGQGPKLLIQFQNNGVVDDSQLPKDRFSAERLKGVDSTLKIQPAKLEDSAVYLCASSLDTGKQYFGPGTRLLVL.

The chain couples TRBV7-2 to TRBJ1-1; D is uncertain. Per the germline V gene, CDR1 is SGHTA and CDR2 is FQGNSA. The CDR3 extends over 13 amino acids. The V and J ends lost 6 bases and 8 bases respectively, with 16 bases between them. The CDR3 nucleotides are TGTGCCAGCAGAGTTCCCTGGGCAGGCGAAGCTTTCTTT. This codes for CASRVPWAGEAFF.

The chain uses TRBV28 and TRBJ1-1, with D possibly being TRBD1 (6 bases). This CDR3 has 13 amino acids. Germline assignment: CDR1 MDHEN and CDR2 SYDVKM. V lost 6 bases and J lost 6, with 14 bases in between. The CDR3 loop is CASSFGTSPEAFF. CDR3 nucleotides: TGTGCCAGCAGCTTTGGGACATCTCCTGAAGCTTTCTTT.

The rearrangement uses TRBV5-4 and TRBJ1-2, with D possibly TRBD1 on 6 matching bases. V lost 4 bases and J 8 bases, leaving 24 bases between the germline ends. The CDR3 covers 16 residues. The germline gives CDR1 SGHNT, CDR2 YYREEE (reference sequence). CDR3 protein: CASSAPSQRRGRGYTF. CDR3 DNA sequence: TGTGCCAGCAGCGCACCCTCACAACGCAGGGGAAGGGGCTACACCTTC.

The chain uses TRBV28 and TRBJ2-1; 8 bases are a match to TRBD2. V shed 7 bases and J 5 bases; nucleotides not matched to a gene: 13. Germline lookup yields CDR1 MDHEN and CDR2 SYDVKM. This CDR3 spans 16 amino acids. Written as DNA, the CDR3 is TGTGCCAGCATCCCTCTCTCAGCGGGAGCTCACAATGAGCAGTTCTTC. It specifies CASIPLSAGAHNEQFF. The entire variable domain, with the rest obtained from reference TRBV28 and TRBJ2-1, is as follows: DVKVTQSSRYLVKRTGEKVFLECVQDMDHENMFWYRQDPGLGLRLIYFSYDVKMKEKGDIPEGYSVSREKKERFSLILESASTNQTSMYLCASIPLSAGAHNEQFFGPGTRLTVL.

The CDR3 nucleotides read TGTGCCAGCAGCTTGGGGTACAGGGATGCTTTCTTT. This codes for CASSLGYRDAFF. This chain connects TRBV5-8 to TRBJ1-1, with D possibly TRBD1 on 6 matching bases. Germline V CDR1 and CDR2: SGHTS, YDEGEE. CDR3 size: 12 residues. V lost 0 bases, J lost 11 bases, and 11 bases lay in between.

The V gene is TRBV7-8, the J gene TRBJ1-5; TRBD1 aligns across 9 bases. The CDR3 totals 17 residues. V lost 7 bases, J lost 7 bases, and 17 bases stayed unmatched. CDR1 and CDR2 from the germline V gene are SGHVS and FQNEAQ. CDR3 region: CASTRVGQGFGLQPQHF. The CDR3 coding sequence is TGTGCCAGCACCCGGGTAGGACAGGGGTTTGGTTTGCAGCCCCAGCATTTT.

This clone occurred once. The V gene is TRBV25-1, the J gene TRBJ2-5; 8 bases match TRBD2. Germline CDR1 is MGHDK and CDR2 is SYGVNS. The CDR3 is 14 amino acids. Trimming cost V 6 bases and J 6 bases; bases outside gene matches: 9. As DNA, the CDR3 is TGTGCCAGCAGCGCCCCAGCGGGGGAACAGACCCAGTACTTC. As protein: CASSAPAGEQTQYF.

This chain uses TRBV5-4 with TRBJ2-3; TRBD2 is a possible D gene (6 bases). Germline values: CDR1 SGHNT, CDR2 YYREEE (reference sequence). The V end was cut by 8 bases, the J end by 3 bases, with 19 bases between. The CDR3 sequence is 15 residues long. CDR3 sequence reads: CASGTAGRPTDTQYF. CDR3 coding DNA: TGTGCCAGTGGGACTGCCGGCCGGCCGACAGATACGCAGTATTTT.

The rearrangement uses TRBV28 and TRBJ2-7, with 9 bases lining up with TRBD1. The CDR3 has 15 amino acids. With 6 bases clipped from V and 0 bases from J, the junction kept 6 bases outside the gene matches. Germline CDR1 is MDHEN and CDR2 is SYDVKM. The CDR3 DNA reads as TGTGCCAGCAGGCCGACGGGACAGGGCTCCTACGAGCAGTACTTC. This gives the protein CASRPTGQGSYEQYF.

V gene TRBV10-3 combines with J gene TRBJ2-2; tentative D call: TRBD1 (6 bases). The V end lost 4 bases, the J end lost 4 bases, and 10 bases lay between the germline ends. This CDR3 comprises 14 residues. Germline V gene data show CDR1 as ENHRY and CDR2 as SYGVKD. The CDR3 is CAISGQGFTGELFF. The CDR3 DNA sequence: TGTGCCATCAGTGGCCAGGGGTTCACCGGGGAGCTGTTTTTT.

The chain couples TRBV7-6 to TRBJ2-1; 7 bases are shared with TRBD2. Germline lookup yields CDR1 SGHVS and CDR2 FNYEAQ. The CDR3 sequence is 15 residues long. Trimming took 0 bases from V and 7 from J; bases not matched to a gene: 6. CDR3: CASSLARGGSNEQFF. The CDR3 DNA reads as TGTGCCAGCAGCTTAGCGCGGGGCGGGAGTAATGAGCAGTTCTTC.